A single sample gave rise to the 30 T cell receptor beta chains below, sequenced in a study of cytomegalovirus exposure and HLA in healthy donors. PCR employed 60 Vbeta and 13 Jbeta primers. Sequencing used immunoSEQ multiplex PCR; TCRdb keeps in-frame clones, though not all of them. The sample has some 69,000 clones, 60% to 75% seen once. The material sequenced was PBMCs. Receptors originate from a male donor in good health and CMV-seropositive.

The V call is TRBV11-2, the J call TRBJ1-6; TRBD1 matches 8 bases. V trimming: 0 bases; J trimming: 7 bases; junction bases outside the gene matches: 8. This CDR3 spans 17 amino acids. CDR1 and CDR2 from the germline V gene are SGHAT and FQNNGV. In DNA form, the CDR3 reads TGTGCCAGCAGCTTAGATCTGGGGACAGGAGTAAATTCACCCCTCCACTTT. Translation gives CASSLDLGTGVNSPLHF. Full variable domain (outside the CDR3, taken from reference TRBV11-2 and TRBJ1-6): EAGVAQSPRYKIIEKRQSVAFWCNPISGHATLYWYQQILGQGPKLLIQFQNNGVVDDSQLPKDRFSAERLKGVDSTLKIQPAKLEDSAVYLCASSLDLGTGVNSPLHFGNGTRLTVT.

The rearrangement joins TRBV27 to TRBJ2-2; unclear D gene. CDR1 is MNHEY, CDR2 SMNVEV, per germline (reference sequence). This CDR3 is built from 15 residues. The V end lost 7 bases, the J end lost 5 bases, and 17 bases lay between the germline ends. Written as DNA, the CDR3 is TGTGCCAGCACCCCTCATGGTATAGCAACCGGGGAGCTGTTTTTT. Translation: CASTPHGIATGELFF.

This chain links TRBV2 with TRBJ2-2, with 10 bases identical to TRBD2. Per the germline V gene, CDR1 is SNHLY and CDR2 is FYNNEI. The CDR3 is 16 amino acids. V shed 6 bases, J shed 6 bases, and the junction held 10 bases outside the gene matches. The CDR3: CASSGTSGRASGELFF. In DNA, the CDR3 is TGTGCCAGCAGCGGAACGAGCGGGAGGGCCTCCGGGGAGCTGTTTTTT.

CDR3 in DNA: TGTGCCAGCAGCTTGTGGGCAGTCTCTGGAAACACCATATATTTT. Translated: CASSLWAVSGNTIYF. The rearrangement joins TRBV5-5 to TRBJ1-3; D gene ambiguous. Germline assignment: CDR1 SGHKS and CDR2 YYEKEE (reference sequence). CDR3 size: 15 residues. V dropped 1 base and J dropped 0 bases, with 8 bases sitting between them. The full variable domain, rest sourced from reference TRBV5-5 and TRBJ1-3, is DAGVTQSPTHLIKTRGQQVTLRCSPISGHKSVSWYQQVLGQGPQFIFQYYEKEERGRGNFPDRFSARQFPNYSSELNVNALLLGDSALYLCASSLWAVSGNTIYFGEGSWLTVV.

This chain uses TRBV11-2 with TRBJ1-3; D possibly corresponds to TRBD1 (5 bases). CDR3 length: 13 amino acids. CDR1 and CDR2 (germline): SGHAT, FQNNGV. With 8 bases removed from V and 0 bases from J, the gap between germline ends came to 8 bases. The CDR3, as DNA: TGTGCCAGCGGGCAGGGCTCTGGAAACACCATATATTTT. Its protein product is CASGQGSGNTIYF.

The CDR3 loop is CASSLVPDFQETQYF. CDR3 nucleotide sequence: TGTGCCAGCAGCTTAGTTCCAGACTTCCAAGAGACCCAGTACTTC. The V and J genes are TRBV7-9 and TRBJ2-5, with D hard to call. The germline CDR1 and CDR2 sequences are SEHNR and FQNEAQ (reference sequence). The V gene lost 1 base and the J gene lost 1 base, with 10 bases spanning the gap. The CDR3 is 15 residues long.

V and J are TRBV4-3 and TRBJ2-3; TRBD2 aligns across 11 bases. The CDR3 covers 19 residues. The V gene's germline CDR1 is LGHNA and CDR2 YSLEER. J gave up 6 bases and V 0 bases, and 14 bases lay outside the gene matches. The CDR3 DNA reads TGCGCCAGCAGCCAAGATTTTTCGGGACTAGCGGTGGCGTTGGATACGCAGTATTTT. Its protein product is CASSQDFSGLAVALDTQYF.

The V call is TRBV7-2, the J call TRBJ2-5; 9 positions agree with TRBD2. Germline V gene data show CDR1 as SGHTA and CDR2 as FQGNSA. The CDR3 consists of 16 residues. V trimming: 5 bases; J trimming: 0 bases; junction bases outside the gene matches: 7. The CDR3 here is CASSPASGKYQETQYF. CDR3 nucleotide sequence: TGTGCCAGCAGCCCCGCTAGCGGGAAGTACCAAGAGACCCAGTACTTC.

CDR3 nucleotides: TGCGCCAGCAGGCTGGGACAGGGAGGCCAAGAGACCCAGTACTTC. As protein: CASRLGQGGQETQYF. This chain uses TRBV5-1 with TRBJ2-5; 9 bases line up with TRBD1. With V trimmed by 5 bases and J by 1 base, 6 bases remained unmatched. The CDR3 is 15 amino acids. Germline values: CDR1 SGHRS, CDR2 YFSETQ.

The J gene is TRBJ1-6, the V gene TRBV7-6; 8 bases are a match to TRBD1. Germline CDR1 is SGHVS and CDR2 is FNYEAQ. The CDR3 covers 15 residues. Trimming at V came to 5 bases and at J to 8 bases, leaving 8 bases not matched to a gene. As DNA, the CDR3 is TGTGCCAGCAGCAACGGACAGGGAAGTCATTCACCCCTCCACTTT. Translating it yields CASSNGQGSHSPLHF.

The V gene is TRBV18, the J gene TRBJ2-1; 10 bases line up with TRBD1. With 3 bases clipped from V and 4 bases from J, the junction kept 6 bases outside the gene matches. The CDR3 runs to 16 residues. Germline CDR1 is KGHSH and CDR2 is LQKENI. CDR3 nucleotides: TGTGCCAGCTCACCCCCCGGGACAGGGGCGTACAATGAGCAGTTCTTC. Protein product: CASSPPGTGAYNEQFF. Filled out from reference TRBV18 and TRBJ2-1, the complete variable domain reads NAGVMQNPRHLVRRRGQEARLRCSPMKGHSHVYWYRQLPEEGLKFMVYLQKENIIDESGMPKERFSAEFPKEGPSILRIQQVVRGDSAAYFCASSPPGTGAYNEQFFGPGTRLTVL.

V is TRBV11-3 and J is TRBJ2-3; 11 bases are a match to TRBD1. Germline loops: CDR1 SGHNT, CDR2 YENEEA. After removal of 5 bases from V and 4 bases from J, the junction contained 11 bases not matched to a gene. This CDR3 spans 17 amino acids. The CDR3 bases are TGTGCCAGCAGCAAAGGGACAGGGGGGAAAAAGGCAGATACGCAGTATTTT. Protein product: CASSKGTGGKKADTQYF.

This clone came up a few times. The chain carries TRBV6-1 and TRBJ2-7; D is perhaps TRBD1 (6 bases). This CDR3 region has 11 residues. Germline V gives CDR1 MNHNS, CDR2 SASEGT. V was cut by 5 bases and J by 5 bases, with 7 bases left in between. The CDR3 loop is CASSTGHEQYF. CDR3 nucleotides: TGTGCCAGCAGTACAGGGCACGAGCAGTACTTC.

The rearrangement links TRBV5-1 to TRBJ2-3; TRBD2 matches 8 bases. The ends lost 4 bases at V and 5 bases at J; junction bases unmatched: 6. Germline CDR1 is SGHRS and CDR2 is YFSETQ. The CDR3 spans 14 residues. This CDR3 is CASSVGGAEDTQYF. The CDR3 DNA reads TGCGCCAGCAGCGTCGGGGGGGCTGAAGATACGCAGTATTTT.

The chain is built from TRBV7-9 and TRBJ2-3; possible D gene TRBD2, 5 bases. Germline V gene lookup returns CDR1 SEHNR and CDR2 FQNEAQ (reference sequence). V lost 1 base, J lost 10 bases, and 18 bases lay in between. The CDR3 has 15 amino acids. The CDR3 region has the DNA TGTGCCAGCAGCTTAGTAGCTATCCCCGGTAGCGCGCAGTATTTT. Protein sequence: CASSLVAIPGSAQYF.

The chain recombines TRBV6-6 with TRBJ1-2, with TRBD1 as a possible D gene (5 bases). Trimming took 5 bases from V and 0 from J, leaving 10 bases between them. Germline V CDR1 and CDR2: MNHNY, SVGAGI (reference sequence). The CDR3 extends over 14 amino acids. This CDR3 is CASSAGGANYGYTF. CDR3 in DNA: TGTGCCAGCAGTGCGGGGGGGGCTAACTATGGCTACACCTTC.

This clone was counted only a few times. The rearrangement links TRBV10-2 to TRBJ1-1, with D possibly being TRBD1 (5 bases). This CDR3 has 13 residues. CDR1 is WSHSY, CDR2 SAAADI, per germline. V was shortened by 4 bases and J by 6 bases, with 12 bases between the two germline ends. CDR3 in amino acids: CASSVRGFAEAFF. The DNA of the CDR3 is TGCGCCAGCAGTGTTCGGGGGTTTGCTGAAGCTTTCTTT.

The rearrangement uses TRBV29-1 and TRBJ1-4; unclear D gene. The length of the CDR3 is 14 residues. Germline lookup yields CDR1 SQVTM and CDR2 ANQGSEA. V was clipped by 1 base and J by 2 bases, with 8 bases between them. CDR3 DNA: TGCAGCGTTGAAGGCGGAGGCACTAATGAAAAACTGTTTTTT. Translating gives CSVEGGGTNEKLFF.

This clone has a single count. The chain employs TRBV6-5 and TRBJ1-1; D may be TRBD1 (6 bases). Germline V gene data show CDR1 as MNHEY and CDR2 as SVGAGI. The CDR3 runs 15 residues. Trimming took 4 bases from V and 1 from J, leaving 13 bases between them. The CDR3 region is CASSSYRAPNTEAFF. The CDR3 nucleotides read TGTGCCAGCAGTTCTTACAGGGCGCCGAACACTGAAGCTTTCTTT.

This clone has a handful of counts. The rearrangement uses TRBV7-8 and TRBJ2-3, with D unresolved. The CDR3 totals 16 residues. CDR1 SGHVS and CDR2 FQNEAQ come from the germline V gene. V was clipped by 1 base and J by 1 base, with 12 bases between them. CDR3 in DNA: TGTGCCAGCAGCTTAGGCGTCCCGGTAGGCACAGATACGCAGTATTTT. Its translation: CASSLGVPVGTDTQYF.

The chain links TRBV19 to TRBJ1-6, with a possible D match to TRBD1 (5 bases). This CDR3 is built from 15 residues. Germline CDR1 is LNHDA and CDR2 is SQIVND (reference sequence). V was trimmed by 4 bases and J by 9 bases, leaving 16 bases between them. The CDR3 nucleotides read TGTGCCAGTAGTAGCAGGGTGGGGAATGGTTCACCCCTCCACTTT. As protein: CASSSRVGNGSPLHF.

The chain employs TRBV9 and TRBJ2-7; TRBD2 matches at 9 bases. This CDR3 is built from 16 residues. Germline assignment: CDR1 SGDLS and CDR2 YYNGEE. Losses at the gene ends were 0 bases for V and 6 bases for J; bases not matched to a gene: 10. The CDR3 region is CASSVGPSGNNGEQYF. Written as DNA, the CDR3 is TGTGCCAGCAGCGTAGGGCCTAGCGGGAATAACGGCGAGCAGTACTTC.

The table lists this clone with a few counts. The V call is TRBV28, the J call TRBJ1-5; 7 bases are a match to TRBD1. CDR1 is MDHEN, CDR2 SYDVKM, per germline. V lost 5 bases, J lost 4 bases, and 8 bases stayed unmatched. The CDR3 spans 15 residues. The CDR3 here is CASSPRTGGNQPQHF. In nucleotides, the CDR3 is TGTGCCAGCAGTCCCCGGACAGGCGGGAATCAGCCCCAGCATTTT.

The chain couples TRBV6-5 to TRBJ2-1; possibly TRBD2 for D (6 bases). V gave up 5 bases and J gave up 10 bases, with 9 bases separating them. Germline V lookup: CDR1 MNHEY, CDR2 SVGAGI. The CDR3 runs 11 residues. CDR3 protein: CASSQGGEQFF. DNA of the CDR3: TGTGCCAGCAGTCAGGGAGGCGAGCAGTTCTTC.

The J gene is TRBJ2-1, the V gene TRBV7-2, with D unclear. Trimming took off 1 base at V and 15 bases at J, with 16 bases between the two ends. Germline CDR1 reads SGHTA; CDR2 reads FQGNSA. The CDR3 extends over 13 amino acids. This chain's CDR3 is CASSLERLESRFF. CDR3 nucleotide sequence: TGTGCCAGCAGCTTAGAAAGGCTAGAGTCGAGGTTCTTC.

This chain connects TRBV5-1 to TRBJ2-1; D might be TRBD2 (5 bases). CDR1 SGHRS and CDR2 YFSETQ come from the germline V gene. V lost 4 bases, J lost 5 bases, and 13 bases lay in between. This CDR3 contains 14 residues. CDR3 nucleotide sequence: TGCGCCAGCAGCCCGGGGTATCAAGACAATGAGCAGTTCTTC. Translated, it gives CASSPGYQDNEQFF. The whole variable domain, filled in from reference TRBV5-1 and TRBJ2-1, reads KAGVTQTPRYLIKTRGQQVTLSCSPISGHRSVSWYQQTPGQGLQFLFEYFSETQRNKGNFPGRFSGRQFSNSRSEMNVSTLELGDSALYLCASSPGYQDNEQFFGPGTRLTVL.

The V and J genes are TRBV6-6 and TRBJ1-3, with D maybe TRBD1 (6 bases). The germline V gene encodes CDR1 MNHNY and CDR2 SVGAGI (reference sequence). With 6 bases removed from V and 1 base from J, the gap between germline ends came to 13 bases. The CDR3 loop spans 15 amino acids. This chain's CDR3 is CASRNRDRSGNTIYF. CDR3 nucleotides: TGTGCCAGCAGGAACAGGGACCGATCTGGAAACACCATATATTTT.

The chain employs TRBV7-6 and TRBJ2-4; TRBD2 matches 8 bases. Looked up from germline, CDR1 is SGHVS and CDR2 is FNYEAQ. CDR3 length: 16 residues. V gave up 1 base and J gave up 1 base; unmatched junction bases: 3. The CDR3 nucleotides are TGTGCCAGCAGCTTAGGGACGGGGGGGGCCAAAAACATTCAGTACTTC. It encodes CASSLGTGGAKNIQYF.

V usage is TRBV14 and J usage is TRBJ2-7; 12 bases fit TRBD2. The germline V gene encodes CDR1 SGHDN and CDR2 FVKESK. Losses at the gene ends were 0 bases for V and 3 bases for J; bases not matched to a gene: 9. The CDR3 spans 18 residues. CDR3: CASSQEGLAGGPFYEQYF. The CDR3 DNA sequence: TGTGCCAGCAGCCAAGAGGGGCTAGCGGGAGGGCCTTTCTACGAGCAGTACTTC.

In DNA, the CDR3 is TGTGCCAGCAGTTTATATTCGAACAGGGATGGGAATACGCAGTATTTT. Translated, it gives CASSLYSNRDGNTQYF. This rearrangement joins TRBV27 to TRBJ2-3; D is possibly TRBD1 (6 bases). The CDR3 length is 16 residues. V lost 1 base, J lost 7 bases, and 18 bases lay in between. Germline CDR1 and CDR2: MNHEY and SMNVEV (reference sequence).